This is a list of T cell receptor beta chains from one sample in a study of control samples from healthy donors and cancer patients. Libraries were prepared by immunoSEQ multiplex PCR; TCRdb keeps only in-frame clonotypes and omits some of them. The sample yields 100,000 to 150,000 clones, roughly 95% seen once. The source material was blood. Receptors originate from a man aged 25 to 40 in good health. CDR3s include the opening cysteine and the closing phenylalanine or tryptophan. A D gene is named only where the DNA matches it firmly. Clone size is not always given. Where it is, it says once, few, many or a class for expanded clones.

j_gene: TRBJ1-6
v_gene: TRBV18
abundance: -
d_gene: TRBD1
CDR3aa: CASSPSPSTGGISPLHF
CDR3nt: TGTGCCAGCTCACCATCCCCGTCGACAGGGGGTATTTCACCCCTCCACTTT

j_gene: TRBJ2-5
v_gene: TRBV4-1
abundance: -
d_gene: TRBD2
CDR3aa: CASSQTPGLAGQETQYF
CDR3nt: TGCGCCAGCAGCCAGACCCCGGGACTAGCGGGTCAAGAGACCCAGTACTTC

j_gene: TRBJ2-2
v_gene: TRBV29-1
abundance: -
d_gene: -
CDR3aa: CSVTGPTTGELFF
CDR3nt: TGCAGCGTTACGGGCCCCACCACCGGGGAGCTGTTTTTT

j_gene: TRBJ1-2
v_gene: TRBV5-6
abundance: -
d_gene: -
CDR3aa: CASSLGSPYGYTF
CDR3nt: TGTGCCAGCAGCTTGGGGAGCCCTTATGGCTACACCTTC

j_gene: TRBJ2-7
v_gene: TRBV4-1
abundance: -
d_gene: TRBD1
CDR3aa: CASSPRGQDYEQYF
CDR3nt: TGCGCCAGCAGCCCCCGTGGACAGGACTACGAGCAGTACTTC

j_gene: TRBJ2-7
v_gene: TRBV4-1
abundance: -
d_gene: TRBD1
CDR3aa: CASSLITGTATYEQYF
CDR3nt: TGCGCCAGCAGCCTAATTACAGGGACAGCCACCTACGAGCAGTACTTC

j_gene: TRBJ1-4
v_gene: TRBV7-8
abundance: once
d_gene: TRBD1
CDR3aa: CASSIAGTANEKLFF
CDR3nt: TGTGCCAGCAGCATAGCCGGGACAGCTAATGAAAAACTGTTTTTT

j_gene: TRBJ2-5
v_gene: TRBV30
abundance: -
d_gene: TRBD2
CDR3aa: CAWSLAGGSYETQYF
CDR3nt: TGTGCCTGGAGCTTAGCGGGGGGTAGTTACGAGACCCAGTACTTC

j_gene: TRBJ2-7
v_gene: TRBV15
abundance: -
d_gene: -
CDR3aa: CATSRDRMGLTYEQYF
CDR3nt: TGTGCCACCAGCAGAGATAGGATGGGCTTGACCTACGAGCAGTACTTC

j_gene: TRBJ1-5
v_gene: TRBV7-2
abundance: -
d_gene: -
CDR3aa: CASSLEWAGKGNQPQHF
CDR3nt: TGTGCCAGCAGCTTAGAATGGGCGGGGAAGGGTAATCAGCCCCAGCATTTT

j_gene: TRBJ2-2
v_gene: TRBV6-1
abundance: once
d_gene: TRBD2
CDR3aa: CASSDFRLAGTGELFF
CDR3nt: TGTGCCAGCAGTGATTTTCGACTAGCGGGTACCGGGGAGCTGTTTTTT

j_gene: TRBJ1-1
v_gene: TRBV5-6
abundance: -
d_gene: -
CDR3aa: CASSLVATSGTEAFF
CDR3nt: TGTGCCAGCAGCTTGGTCGCGACCTCGGGCACTGAAGCTTTCTTT

j_gene: TRBJ2-7
v_gene: TRBV6-5
abundance: -
d_gene: -
CDR3aa: CASSPGTEYYEQYF
CDR3nt: TGTGCCAGCAGCCCCGGGACGGAGTACTACGAGCAGTACTTC

j_gene: TRBJ1-3
v_gene: TRBV12-3/TRBV12-4
abundance: -
d_gene: -
CDR3aa: CASSRDSGNTIYF
CDR3nt: TGTGCCAGCAGTCGGGACTCTGGAAACACCATATATTTT

j_gene: TRBJ1-5
v_gene: TRBV4-3
abundance: -
d_gene: -
CDR3aa: CASSLGTNQPQHF
CDR3nt: TGCGCCAGCAGCCTGGGAACCAATCAGCCCCAGCATTTT

j_gene: TRBJ2-3
v_gene: TRBV18
abundance: -
d_gene: -
CDR3aa: CASSPRDGPSKDTQYF
CDR3nt: TGTGCCAGCTCACCTCGGGATGGACCCTCGAAGGATACGCAGTATTTT

j_gene: TRBJ2-1
v_gene: TRBV19
abundance: -
d_gene: -
CDR3aa: CASSRQDSSYNEQFF
CDR3nt: TGTGCCAGTAGTAGACAGGACTCCTCCTACAATGAGCAGTTCTTC

j_gene: TRBJ1-2
v_gene: TRBV24-1
abundance: once
d_gene: -
CDR3aa: CATSDSRGGNYGYTF
CDR3nt: TGTGCCACCAGTGACAGCCGGGGAGGTAACTATGGCTACACCTTC

j_gene: TRBJ2-5
v_gene: TRBV4-3
abundance: -
d_gene: -
CDR3aa: CASSQEGAGAQETQYF
CDR3nt: TGCGCCAGCAGCCAAGAGGGGGCGGGGGCCCAAGAGACCCAGTACTTC

j_gene: TRBJ2-5
v_gene: TRBV6-2/TRBV6-3
abundance: -
d_gene: -
CDR3aa: CASSISGTLAETQYF
CDR3nt: TGTGCCAGCAGTATCTCAGGGACTCTGGCGGAGACCCAGTACTTC

j_gene: TRBJ1-4
v_gene: TRBV9
abundance: -
d_gene: -
CDR3aa: CASSATPGNYEKLFF
CDR3nt: TGTGCCAGCAGCGCCACCCCAGGGAACTATGAAAAACTGTTTTTT

j_gene: TRBJ1-5
v_gene: TRBV19
abundance: -
d_gene: -
CDR3aa: CASSNTDSSGRGRVRPQHF
CDR3nt: TGTGCCAGTAGTAATACAGACAGTTCGGGCCGGGGCCGGGTAAGGCCCCAGCATTTT

j_gene: TRBJ2-1
v_gene: TRBV11-2
abundance: -
d_gene: TRBD1
CDR3aa: CASSSNTGGREQFF
CDR3nt: TGTGCCAGCAGCTCGAATACAGGGGGTCGGGAGCAGTTCTTC

j_gene: TRBJ1-1
v_gene: TRBV7-9
abundance: -
d_gene: -
CDR3aa: CASSPWDEAFF
CDR3nt: TGTGCCAGCAGCCCATGGGACGAAGCTTTCTTT

j_gene: TRBJ1-1
v_gene: TRBV11-1
abundance: -
d_gene: TRBD1
CDR3aa: CASSLVWQGAGTEAFF
CDR3nt: TGTGCCAGCAGCTTAGTGTGGCAGGGGGCCGGCACTGAAGCTTTCTTT

j_gene: TRBJ2-2
v_gene: TRBV9
abundance: -
d_gene: -
CDR3aa: CASRRGSGELFF
CDR3nt: TGTGCCAGCAGGAGGGGGTCCGGGGAGCTGTTTTTT

j_gene: TRBJ2-5
v_gene: TRBV7-9
abundance: -
d_gene: TRBD1
CDR3aa: CASSSRQGRSRVEETQYF
CDR3nt: TGTGCCAGCAGCTCCCGACAGGGTCGCTCTAGGGTCGAAGAGACCCAGTACTTC